These 6 T cell receptor beta chains came from one sample sequenced in a study of cytomegalovirus exposure and HLA in healthy donors. The primer mix had 60 Vbeta and 13 Jbeta primers. The assay was immunoSEQ multiplex PCR, and TCRdb's table has in-frame clones only and misses some. The profile shows 95,000 to 150,000 clones, under 70% of them singletons. The specimen was PBMCs. All receptors derive from a man younger than 35 in good health and CMV-seronegative.

The chain employs TRBV6-5 and TRBJ2-1; TRBD2 aligns across 10 bases. This CDR3 region has 15 residues. From germline, CDR1 is MNHEY and CDR2 SVGAGI. The ends lost 7 bases at V and 6 bases at J; junction bases unmatched: 9. CDR3 sequence: CASNIAGGLSNEQFF. In DNA form, the CDR3 reads TGTGCCAGCAACATAGCGGGAGGCCTCTCCAATGAGCAGTTCTTC.

The table lists this clone with a few counts. This chain connects TRBV30 to TRBJ1-2; perhaps TRBD1 as D (6 bases). The CDR3 extends over 14 amino acids. V was clipped by 4 bases and J by 7 bases, with 19 bases between them. In germline, CDR1 is GTSNPN, CDR2 SVGIG (reference sequence). The CDR3 here is CAWKWGRGLGGYTF. Here the CDR3 DNA reads TGTGCCTGGAAATGGGGCAGGGGTTTGGGTGGCTACACCTTC.

The J gene is TRBJ2-3, the V gene TRBV7-8, with unresolved D. CDR3 length equals 13 residues. Looked up from germline, CDR1 is SGHVS and CDR2 is FQNEAQ. V was cut by 2 bases and J by 3 bases, with 6 bases left in between. The CDR3 protein is CASSLRETDTQYF. The DNA for the CDR3 is TGTGCCAGCAGCTTAAGAGAGACAGATACGCAGTATTTT.

The chain's CDR3 is CASSSRTSGGPSSYNEQFF. For the CDR3, the DNA is TGTGCCAGCAGTTCCCGGACTAGCGGGGGGCCTAGCTCCTACAATGAGCAGTTCTTC. The V call is TRBV27, the J call TRBJ2-1, with 14 bases matching TRBD2. The CDR3 is made up of 19 amino acids. Germline loops: CDR1 MNHEY, CDR2 SMNVEV (reference sequence). Unmatched junction bases numbered 8, after V lost 4 bases and J lost 0 bases.

The chain is built from TRBV19 and TRBJ1-2; D is perhaps TRBD1 (6 bases). The CDR3 runs to 13 residues. The germline V gene has CDR1 LNHDA and CDR2 SQIVND (reference sequence). V gave up 4 bases and J gave up 2 bases, with 8 bases separating them. The CDR3 reads CASSRTANYGYTF. The CDR3 nucleotides are TGTGCCAGTAGTAGGACAGCCAACTATGGCTACACCTTC.

The chain joins TRBV6-5 to TRBJ2-5; 8 nucleotides line up with TRBD1. Germline assignment: CDR1 MNHEY and CDR2 SVGAGI. This CDR3 has 14 amino acids. The V segment lost 5 bases and the J segment 5 bases; nucleotides outside the gene matches: 7. This CDR3 is CASSIRDRIETQYF. The DNA for the CDR3 is TGTGCCAGCAGTATCCGGGACAGGATTGAGACCCAGTACTTC.